Below are 7 T cell receptor beta chains sequenced from a single sample in a study of beta chain features in type 1 diabetes. Broader study findings: TCRB CDR3s from Type 1 diabetes patients were moderately but significantly shorter in all four CD4+ subsets.

Expressed TCRB transcripts got sequenced, as all isolated RNA was reverse transcribed. The method was immunoSEQ multiplex PCR; TCRdb's version includes in-frame clones alone and lacks a portion of them. The profile shows a few hundred thousand clones, 9.6% of them singletons. No antigens are known for them. The sequenced sample consisted of central memory CD4+ T cells from blood. Receptors originate from a man aged 30 to 39 with type 1 diabetes.

The J gene is TRBJ2-7, the V gene TRBV27; no clear D gene. The germline gives CDR1 MNHEY, CDR2 SMNVEV (reference sequence). V was cut by 5 bases and J by 1 base, with 15 bases left in between. The CDR3 is 15 residues long. CDR3 amino acids: CASSPDGETSYEQYF. CDR3 nucleotide sequence: TGTGCCAGCAGTCCCGACGGAGAGACTTCCTACGAGCAGTACTTC.

This chain links TRBV4-3 with TRBJ1-5, with TRBD1 as a possible D gene (6 bases). This CDR3 has 15 residues. Germline CDR1 and CDR2: LGHNA and YSLEER. The V gene lost 4 bases and the J gene lost 6 bases, with 16 bases spanning the gap. CDR3 DNA: TGCGCCAGCAGCCGGACACAGGGCATTGGTCAGCCCCAGCATTTT. Translation gives CASSRTQGIGQPQHF.

This clone was counted only a few times. CDR3 sequence reads: CASRIPNQETQYF. Here the CDR3 DNA reads TGTGCCAGCAGGATACCGAACCAAGAGACCCAGTACTTC. J is TRBJ2-5 and V is TRBV27, with no clear D. Between the trimmed V and J ends, which lost 6 bases and 0 bases, there was a span of 8 bases. The CDR3 spans 13 residues. The germline gives CDR1 MNHEY, CDR2 SMNVEV (reference sequence).

This clone was seen only a few times. CDR3 nucleotide sequence: TGTGCCAGCTCACCAGGGGTCGACTACTCGGAGCAGTACTTC. Translation: CASSPGVDYSEQYF. V gene TRBV18 combines with J gene TRBJ2-7; possibly TRBD2 for D (5 bases). This CDR3 comprises 14 residues. Germline loops: CDR1 KGHSH, CDR2 LQKENI. The V end was cut by 2 bases, the J end by 7 bases, with 15 bases between.

This chain connects TRBV5-1 to TRBJ1-1; the match to TRBD1 covers 9 bases. The V segment lost 4 bases and the J segment 3 bases; nucleotides outside the gene matches: 4. Germline-derived CDR1 and CDR2 are SGHRS and YFSETQ. The CDR3 totals 14 residues. The CDR3 region has the DNA TGCGCCAGCAGCCTGTGGACAGGGGACACTGAAGCTTTCTTT. This sequence encodes CASSLWTGDTEAFF.

The J gene is TRBJ1-1, the V gene TRBV11-2; D possibly corresponds to TRBD1 (6 bases). Trimming left V 2 bases short and J 8 bases short, with 12 bases between. The CDR3 has 13 residues. Germline CDR1 reads SGHAT; CDR2 reads FQNNGV. The DNA for the CDR3 is TGTGCCAGCAGCTTATCTTTAGGACAGGAAGCTTTCTTT. Translation: CASSLSLGQEAFF.

The chain carries TRBV6-5 and TRBJ2-1, with 7 bases lining up with TRBD1. Germline V gene lookup returns CDR1 MNHEY and CDR2 SVGAGI. The V segment lost 5 bases and the J segment 5 bases; nucleotides outside the gene matches: 6. The CDR3 runs to 14 residues. Written as DNA, the CDR3 is TGTGCCAGCAGTCCTACAGGGGAGCACAATGAGCAGTTCTTC. As protein: CASSPTGEHNEQFF.